This record concerns one T cell receptor beta chain sequence. Its antigen is currently unknown. Cells defined as naive were viable CD3+CD4+ or CD3+CD8+ and CCR7+CD45RA+CD45RO-CD95-CD27+CD28+. Peripheral blood was collected from the related graft donor on the marrow donation day. The data originate from a study of T cells after posttransplantation cyclophosphamide. Overall study findings and caveats: TRB overlap between skin or GI tissue T cells and blood was limited. TRB clonality was highly associated with recipient CMV seropositivity and reactivation. Donor CD8+ memory clones often dominated recipient blood repertoires at later times.

Clones were sequenced by immunoSEQ multiplex PCR, and TCRdb holds only the in-frame ones, with some missing. The sample carries about 22,000 clones, 95% to 98% recorded once. The V gene's germline CDR1 is SGHTA and CDR2 FQGNSA. V was pared by 2 bases and J by 3 bases, with 13 bases between. This CDR3 contains 15 residues. V is TRBV7-2 and J is TRBJ1-2; no clear D gene. The sample taken for sequencing was naive CD4+ T cells sorted from PBMCs. This TCR was recovered from a man aged 45-60 years in good health, CMV-negative, and a related stem cell transplant donor. DNA for the CDR3: TGTGCCAGCAGCTTAAACGCAGCGCCGGACTATGGCTACACCTTC. Its translation: CASSLNAAPDYGYTF. The full variable domain, rest sourced from reference TRBV7-2 and TRBJ1-2, is GAGVSQSPSNKVTEKGKDVELRCDPISGHTALYWYRQSLGQGLEFLIYFQGNSAPDKSGLPSDRFSAERTGGSVSTLTIQRTQQEDSAVYLCASSLNAAPDYGYTFGSGTRLTVV.